The present T cell receptor beta chain was sequenced within a study of radiotherapy plus CTLA-4 blockade in lung cancer. Overall study findings and caveats: How blood T cell clones changed early, along with interferon-beta, reportedly forecast response best. In blood, after radiotherapy plus ipilimumab, tumor-derived TCR clones expanded.

As concerns this clone: Its matching antigen is unknown.

Patients had chemo-refractory metastatic non-small-cell lung cancer and received focal radiation plus CTLA-4 blockade that used ipilimumab. V lost 3 bases, J lost 0 bases, and 6 bases stayed unmatched. The CDR3 has 16 amino acids. Germline values: CDR1 KGHSH, CDR2 LQKENI. Some clones are missing from TCRdb's copy, which holds only in-frame ones; the method was immunoSEQ multiplex PCR. The sample carries approximately 100,000 clones, over 75% recorded once. The receptor was isolated from a human donor with non-small cell lung cancer that progressed on radiotherapy plus ipilimumab. Some clones in this sample may be carry-over from other donors' samples. The chain employs TRBV18 and TRBJ2-3; TRBD1 agrees at 7 bases. Sequencing was performed on peripheral blood, taken from a patient treated with radiotherapy plus ipilimumab. The CDR3 region has the DNA TGTGCCAGCTCACCCCGGACAGGACCTAGCACAGATACGCAGTATTTT. Translated: CASSPRTGPSTDTQYF.